The clone carrying this T cell receptor (beta chain) was seen repeatedly, ten times or more. The CDR3 runs 12 residues. The germline gives CDR1 SGHVS, CDR2 FQNEAQ. Trimming cost V 3 bases and J 7 bases, with 6 bases left between them. This entry comes from a study of human T cells and chemical hapten exposure. The wider study: Each week of the roughly 23-week study, patients had diphenylcyclopropenone applied to the scalp. Alopecia areata, totalis or universalis affected patients, mainly female.

Described time point: pre-sensitization, week 0. Treatment denoted: therapeutic diphenylcyclopropenone sensitization with weekly scalp DPC. Unseparated into fractions, whole blood served as the source from which total RNA was extracted. MiXCR, run by TCRdb on the RACE reads, gives a single entry per CDR3 protein. The data hold 40,000 or so distinct CDR3 sequences, with roughly 10% observed a single time. The receptor was isolated from a man aged 25 to 45 with alopecia areata. Some clones in this sample may be carry-over from other donors' samples. This specimen consisted of whole blood, obtained in connection with sensitization to the hapten diphenylcyclopropenone (DPC). The gene calls are TRBV7-8 and TRBJ1-4, with a tentative D call TRBD1 (5 bases). CDR3 DNA: TGTGCCAGCAGCTTGAGGGGTGAAAAACTGTTTTTT. It specifies CASSLRGEKLFF.